The rows below give T cell receptor beta chains drawn from one sample of a study of technical replicates of blood from a handful of donors. Profiling relied on immunoSEQ multiplex PCR, and the TCRdb table lists in-frame clones only, not all of them. The sample includes about 88,000 clones, 85% to 95% of them seen just once. The specimen sequenced was T cells isolated from PBMCs. All receptors come from a human donor in good health. CDR3s include the opening cysteine and the closing phenylalanine or tryptophan. Each record gives: J gene, V gene, D gene, CDR3 protein, CDR3 DNA. The D gene is left open where the match is weak.

TRBJ2-1	TRBV15	TRBD2	CATSRDRGLAGGNEQFF	TGTGCCACCAGCAGAGATCGGGGACTAGCGGGAGGCAATGAGCAGTTCTTC
TRBJ2-3	TRBV9	TRBD2	CASSAPRIGGGTDTQYF	TGTGCCAGCAGCGCACCCAGGATCGGGGGGGGCACAGATACGCAGTATTTT
TRBJ1-5	TRBV6-5	.	CASQLRHPGQPQHF	TGTGCCAGCCAACTTAGACACCCCGGTCAGCCCCAGCATTTT
TRBJ2-1	TRBV4-1	.	CASSQGVRRGVGEQFF	TGCGCCAGCAGCCAAGGAGTCCGGCGCGGTGTGGGTGAGCAGTTCTTC
TRBJ2-1	TRBV19	.	CASKDYRVGLGGGRNEQFF	TGTGCCAGCAAAGATTACAGGGTGGGCTTAGGTGGGGGTAGGAATGAGCAGTTCTTC
TRBJ2-7	TRBV5-1	TRBD1	CASRPAQQGVSLDEQYF	TGCGCCAGCAGGCCCGCCCAACAGGGGGTGTCCCTCGACGAGCAGTACTTC
TRBJ2-7	TRBV28	.	CASSLTVSSYEQYF	TGTGCCAGCAGTTTGACAGTTAGCTCCTACGAGCAGTACTTC
TRBJ2-3	TRBV6-4	.	CASSFQTPGEPHTDTQYF	TGTGCCAGCAGTTTCCAAACCCCAGGGGAACCCCACACAGATACGCAGTATTTT
TRBJ2-1	TRBV7-3	TRBD1	CASSLPGQGNNEQFF	TGTGCCAGCAGCTTACCGGGACAGGGGAACAATGAGCAGTTCTTC
TRBJ2-1	TRBV21-1	.	CANPLGAPLGNEQFF	TGTGCCAACCCCCTGGGGGCGCCCCTCGGGAATGAGCAGTTCTTC
TRBJ2-7	TRBV10-3	.	CAISTTRQDEQYF	TGTGCCATCAGCACAACCCGACAGGACGAGCAGTACTTC
TRBJ1-2	TRBV5-6	TRBD1	CASSLAGTEGIGNYGYTF	TGTGCCAGCAGCTTGGCCGGGACAGAGGGTATAGGCAACTATGGCTACACCTTC
TRBJ1-3	TRBV6-6	TRBD1	CASSLGGQGWRNTIYF	TGTGCCAGCAGCCTAGGGGGACAGGGTTGGAGGAACACCATATATTTT
TRBJ2-6	TRBV19	.	CASTPRRVDGTGANVLTF	TGTGCCAGTACCCCGAGAAGGGTGGACGGGACTGGGGCCAACGTCCTGACTTTC
TRBJ2-1	TRBV25-1	.	CASSESVGEGFYEQFF	TGTGCCAGCAGTGAATCTGTAGGGGAAGGATTCTATGAGCAGTTCTTC
TRBJ2-7	TRBV27	.	CASSLRDSSSYEQYF	TGTGCCAGCAGTTTAAGGGACTCGAGCTCCTACGAGCAGTACTTC
TRBJ2-2	TRBV27	.	CASSLGQNTGELFF	TGTGCCAGCAGTTTGGGACAAAACACCGGGGAGCTGTTTTTT
TRBJ1-1	TRBV19	.	CASSISNLPNTEAFF	TGTGCCAGTAGTATTTCTAATCTACCGAACACTGAAGCTTTCTTT
TRBJ2-1	TRBV4-1	.	CASSQDWSGLVYNEQFF	TGCGCCAGCAGCCAAGATTGGTCCGGGTTGGTCTACAATGAGCAGTTCTTC
TRBJ1-1	TRBV4-1	.	CASSRVRAGENTEAFF	TGCGCCAGCAGCCGAGTAAGGGCAGGGGAGAACACTGAAGCTTTCTTT
TRBJ1-1	TRBV7-9	TRBD1	CASTQRGQGVFEGFF	TGTGCCAGCACTCAAAGGGGACAGGGGGTTTTCGAGGGATTCTTT